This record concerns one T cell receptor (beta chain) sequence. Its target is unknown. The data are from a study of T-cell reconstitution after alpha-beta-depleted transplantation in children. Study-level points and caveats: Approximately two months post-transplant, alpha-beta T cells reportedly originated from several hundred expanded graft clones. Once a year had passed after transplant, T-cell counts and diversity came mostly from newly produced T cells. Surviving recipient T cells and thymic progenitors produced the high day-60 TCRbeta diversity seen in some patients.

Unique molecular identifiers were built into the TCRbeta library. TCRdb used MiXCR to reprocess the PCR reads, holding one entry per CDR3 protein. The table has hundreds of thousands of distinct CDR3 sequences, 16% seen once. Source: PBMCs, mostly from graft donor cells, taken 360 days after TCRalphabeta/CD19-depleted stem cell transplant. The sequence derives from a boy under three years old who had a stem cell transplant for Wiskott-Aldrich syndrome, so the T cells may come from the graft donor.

CDR3 nucleotides: TGTGCCAGCAGTGACTACAGGGCCGGGGAGCTGTTTTTT. As protein: CASSDYRAGELFF. The chain joins TRBV6-1 to TRBJ2-2, with D perhaps TRBD1 (6 bases). Trimming removed 3 bases from V and 6 bases from J, with 8 bases in between. CDR3 length: 13 residues. Per germline, CDR1 MNHNS and CDR2 SASEGT.